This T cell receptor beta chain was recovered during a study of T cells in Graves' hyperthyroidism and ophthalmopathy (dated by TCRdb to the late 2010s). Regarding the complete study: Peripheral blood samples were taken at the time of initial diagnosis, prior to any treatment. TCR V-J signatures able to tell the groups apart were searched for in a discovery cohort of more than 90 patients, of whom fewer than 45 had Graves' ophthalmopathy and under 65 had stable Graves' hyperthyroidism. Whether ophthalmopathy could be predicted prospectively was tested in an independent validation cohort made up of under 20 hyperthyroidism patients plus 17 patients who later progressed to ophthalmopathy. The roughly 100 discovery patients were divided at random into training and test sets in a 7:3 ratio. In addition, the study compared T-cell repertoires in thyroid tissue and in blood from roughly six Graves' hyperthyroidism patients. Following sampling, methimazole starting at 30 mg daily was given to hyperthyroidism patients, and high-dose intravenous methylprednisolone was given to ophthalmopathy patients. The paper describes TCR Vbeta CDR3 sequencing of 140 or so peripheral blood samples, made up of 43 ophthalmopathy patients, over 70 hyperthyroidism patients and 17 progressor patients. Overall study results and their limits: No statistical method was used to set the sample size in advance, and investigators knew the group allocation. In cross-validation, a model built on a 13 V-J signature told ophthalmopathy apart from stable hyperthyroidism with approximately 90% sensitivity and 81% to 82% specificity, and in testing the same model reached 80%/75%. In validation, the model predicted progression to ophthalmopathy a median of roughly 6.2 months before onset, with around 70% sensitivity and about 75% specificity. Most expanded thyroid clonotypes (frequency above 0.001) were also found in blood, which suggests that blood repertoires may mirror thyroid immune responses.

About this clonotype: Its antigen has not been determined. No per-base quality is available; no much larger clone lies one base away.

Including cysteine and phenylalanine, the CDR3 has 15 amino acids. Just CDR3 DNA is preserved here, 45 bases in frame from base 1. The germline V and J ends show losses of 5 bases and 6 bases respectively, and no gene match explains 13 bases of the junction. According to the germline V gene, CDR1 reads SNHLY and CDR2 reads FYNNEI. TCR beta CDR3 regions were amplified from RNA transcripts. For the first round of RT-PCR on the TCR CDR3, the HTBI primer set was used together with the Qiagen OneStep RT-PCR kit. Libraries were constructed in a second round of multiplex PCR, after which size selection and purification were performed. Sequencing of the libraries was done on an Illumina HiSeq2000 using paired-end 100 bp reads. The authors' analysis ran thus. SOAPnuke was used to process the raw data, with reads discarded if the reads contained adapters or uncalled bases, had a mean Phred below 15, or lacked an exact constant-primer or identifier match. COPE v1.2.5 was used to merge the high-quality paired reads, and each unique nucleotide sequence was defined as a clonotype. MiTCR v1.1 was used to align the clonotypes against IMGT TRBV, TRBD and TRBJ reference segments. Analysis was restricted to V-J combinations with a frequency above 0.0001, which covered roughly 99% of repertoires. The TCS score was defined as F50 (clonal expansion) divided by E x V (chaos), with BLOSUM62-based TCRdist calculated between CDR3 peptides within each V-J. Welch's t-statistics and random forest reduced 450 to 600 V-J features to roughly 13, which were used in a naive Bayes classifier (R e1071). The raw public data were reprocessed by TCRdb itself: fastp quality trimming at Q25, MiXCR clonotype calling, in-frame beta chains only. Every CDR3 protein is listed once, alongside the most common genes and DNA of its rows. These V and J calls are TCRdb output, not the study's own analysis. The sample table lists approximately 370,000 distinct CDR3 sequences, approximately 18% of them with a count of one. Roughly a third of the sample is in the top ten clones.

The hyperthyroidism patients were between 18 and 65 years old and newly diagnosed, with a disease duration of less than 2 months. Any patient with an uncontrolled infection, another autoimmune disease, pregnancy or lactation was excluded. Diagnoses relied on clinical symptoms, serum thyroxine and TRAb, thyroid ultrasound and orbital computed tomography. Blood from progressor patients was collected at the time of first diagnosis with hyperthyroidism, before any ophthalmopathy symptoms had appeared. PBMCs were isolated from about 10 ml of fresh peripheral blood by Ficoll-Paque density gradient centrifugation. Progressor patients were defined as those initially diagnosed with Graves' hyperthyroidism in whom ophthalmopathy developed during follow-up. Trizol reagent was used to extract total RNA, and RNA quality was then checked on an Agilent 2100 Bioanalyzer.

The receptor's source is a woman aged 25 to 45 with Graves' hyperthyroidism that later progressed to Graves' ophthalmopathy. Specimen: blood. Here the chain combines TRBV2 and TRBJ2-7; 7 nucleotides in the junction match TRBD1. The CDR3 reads CASSYARQGRGEQYF. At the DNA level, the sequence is TGTGCCAGCAGTTACGCTCGACAGGGTAGGGGCGAGCAGTACTTC.